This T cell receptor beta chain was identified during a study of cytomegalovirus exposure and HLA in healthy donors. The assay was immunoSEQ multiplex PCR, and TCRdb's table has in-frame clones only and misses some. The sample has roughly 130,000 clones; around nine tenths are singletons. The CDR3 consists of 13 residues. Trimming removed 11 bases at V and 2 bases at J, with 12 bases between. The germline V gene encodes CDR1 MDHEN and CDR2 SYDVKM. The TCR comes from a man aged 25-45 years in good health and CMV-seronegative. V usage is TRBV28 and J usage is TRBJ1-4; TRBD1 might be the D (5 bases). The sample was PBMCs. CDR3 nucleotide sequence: TGTGCCCTGGGTGGGGCCACTAATGAAAAACTGTTTTTT. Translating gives CALGGATNEKLFF.